This entry is about one T cell receptor beta chain. This table comes from immunoSEQ multiplex PCR, and its TCRdb copy is limited to in-frame clones, with some not included. Its table records about 10,000 clones. This specimen comes from a study of synovial regulatory T cells in juvenile arthritis. The sequence came from a donor younger than 30 with juvenile idiopathic arthritis. Source material: Treg cells from blood. Subset meaning: remaining (HLA-DR-negative) circulating blood Treg cells.

CDR3 sequence: CAWSVRGPRGEKLFF. The J gene is TRBJ1-4, the V gene TRBV30. This CDR3 has 15 residues. Only the protein is available. Germline V gene sequence: CDR1 GTSNPN, CDR2 SVGIG (reference sequence).